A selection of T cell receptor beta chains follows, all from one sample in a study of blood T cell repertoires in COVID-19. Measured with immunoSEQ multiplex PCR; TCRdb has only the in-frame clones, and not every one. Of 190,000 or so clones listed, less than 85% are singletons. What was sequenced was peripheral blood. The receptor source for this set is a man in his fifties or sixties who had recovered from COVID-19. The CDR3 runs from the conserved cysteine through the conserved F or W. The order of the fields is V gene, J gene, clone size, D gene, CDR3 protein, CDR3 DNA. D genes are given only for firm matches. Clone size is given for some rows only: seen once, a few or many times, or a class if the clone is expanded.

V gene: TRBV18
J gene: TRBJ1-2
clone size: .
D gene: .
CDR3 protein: CASSPQQGSRGQGGYTF
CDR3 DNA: TGTGCCAGCTCACCACAGCAGGGCTCTCGTGGGCAGGGGGGCTACACCTTC

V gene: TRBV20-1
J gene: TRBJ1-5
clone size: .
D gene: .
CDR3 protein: CSASFGNQPQHF
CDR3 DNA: TGCAGTGCTAGTTTCGGCAATCAGCCCCAGCATTTT

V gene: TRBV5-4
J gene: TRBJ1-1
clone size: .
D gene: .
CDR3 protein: CASSPVSNTEAFF
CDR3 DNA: TGTGCCAGCAGCCCCGTGAGCAACACTGAAGCTTTCTTT

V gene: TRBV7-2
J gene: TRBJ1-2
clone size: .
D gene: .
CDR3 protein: CASSTGVNPRVYGYTF
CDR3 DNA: TGTGCCAGCAGCACCGGGGTGAACCCCCGGGTCTATGGCTACACCTTC

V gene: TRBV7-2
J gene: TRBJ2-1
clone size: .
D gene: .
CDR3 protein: CASSLEAGREQFF
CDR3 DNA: TGTGCCAGCAGCTTAGAGGCGGGGCGTGAGCAGTTCTTC

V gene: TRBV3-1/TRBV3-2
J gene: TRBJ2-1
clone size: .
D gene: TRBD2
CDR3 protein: CASSQTPGLATHNEQFF
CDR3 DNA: TGTGCCAGCAGCCAAACCCCGGGACTAGCTACCCACAATGAGCAGTTCTTC

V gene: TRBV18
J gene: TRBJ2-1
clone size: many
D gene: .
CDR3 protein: CASSSTSPEQFF
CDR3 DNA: TGTGCCAGCTCATCAACTTCTCCCGAGCAGTTCTTC

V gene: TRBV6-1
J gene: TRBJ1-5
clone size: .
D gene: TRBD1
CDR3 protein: CASSEFIGRGSYSNQPQHF
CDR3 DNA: TGTGCCAGCAGTGAGTTTATCGGCAGGGGGTCCTATAGCAATCAGCCCCAGCATTTT

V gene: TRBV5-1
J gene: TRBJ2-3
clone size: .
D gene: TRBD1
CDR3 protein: CASSLEVGQVDTQYF
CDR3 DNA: TGCGCCAGCAGCTTGGAAGTCGGACAGGTAGATACGCAGTATTTT

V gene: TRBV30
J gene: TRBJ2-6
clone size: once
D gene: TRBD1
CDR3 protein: CAWGGTGDSGANVLTF
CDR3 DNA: TGTGCCTGGGGGGGGACAGGGGATTCTGGGGCCAACGTCCTGACTTTC